This T cell receptor beta chain was observed in a study of T cells in Graves' hyperthyroidism and ophthalmopathy. Study-level results: For ophthalmopathy, model prediction preceded onset by a median 6.5 months.

About this clonotype itself: What it recognizes is unknown.

RNA transcripts gave rise to amplified TCR beta CDR3 regions. Initially, a first-round RT-PCR of the TCR CDR3 employed the HTBI primer set. TCRdb reanalysed the multiplex PCR reads using MiXCR and keeps one entry per CDR3 protein. The repertoire holds under 350,000 distinct CDR3 sequences, with roughly 13% as singletons. The CDR3 sequence is 18 residues long. Germline V gives CDR1 ENHRY, CDR2 SYGVKD. With 0 bases clipped from V and 8 bases from J, the junction kept 16 bases outside the gene matches. This TCR was sampled from a woman aged 40 to 49 with Graves' hyperthyroidism. Material for sequencing was blood. This sequence joins TRBV10-3 and TRBJ2-1; TRBD2 matches 7 bases. The DNA for the CDR3 is TGTGCCATCAGTGAGTCTTTCCTAGCGGAGAGAAAGGGCTATGAGCAGTTCTTC. It translates to CAISESFLAERKGYEQFF.